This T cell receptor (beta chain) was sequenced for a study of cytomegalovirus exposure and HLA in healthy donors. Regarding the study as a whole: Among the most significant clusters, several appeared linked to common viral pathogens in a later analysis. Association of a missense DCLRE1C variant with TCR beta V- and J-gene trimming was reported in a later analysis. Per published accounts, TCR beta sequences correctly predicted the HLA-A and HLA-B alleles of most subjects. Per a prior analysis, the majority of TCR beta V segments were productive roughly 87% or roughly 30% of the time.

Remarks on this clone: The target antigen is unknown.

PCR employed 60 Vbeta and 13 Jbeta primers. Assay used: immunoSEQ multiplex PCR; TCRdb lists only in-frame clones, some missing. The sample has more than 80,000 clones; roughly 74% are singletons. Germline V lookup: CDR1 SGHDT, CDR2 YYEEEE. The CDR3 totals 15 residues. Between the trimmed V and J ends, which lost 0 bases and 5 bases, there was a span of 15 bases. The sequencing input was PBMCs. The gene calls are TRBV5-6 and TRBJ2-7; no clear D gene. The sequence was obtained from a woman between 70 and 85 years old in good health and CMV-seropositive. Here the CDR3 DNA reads TGTGCCAGCAGCTTGGCCCCCGGGTATTTTCACGAGCAGTACTTC. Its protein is CASSLAPGYFHEQYF.